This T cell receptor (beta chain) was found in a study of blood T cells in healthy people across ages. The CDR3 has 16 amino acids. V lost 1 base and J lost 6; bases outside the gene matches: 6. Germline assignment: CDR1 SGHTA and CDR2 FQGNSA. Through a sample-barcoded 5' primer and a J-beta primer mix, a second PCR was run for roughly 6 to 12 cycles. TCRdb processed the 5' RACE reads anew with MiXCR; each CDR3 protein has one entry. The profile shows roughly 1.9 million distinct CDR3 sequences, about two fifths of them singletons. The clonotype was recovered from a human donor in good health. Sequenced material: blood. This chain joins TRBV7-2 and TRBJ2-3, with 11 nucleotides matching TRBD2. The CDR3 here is CASSLEPSGGRDTQYF. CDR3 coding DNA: TGTGCCAGCAGCTTAGAACCTAGCGGGGGGAGGGATACGCAGTATTTT. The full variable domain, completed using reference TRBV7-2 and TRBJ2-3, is GAGVSQSPSNKVTEKGKDVELRCDPISGHTALYWYRQSLGQGLEFLIYFQGNSAPDKSGLPSDRFSAERTGGSVSTLTIQRTQQEDSAVYLCASSLEPSGGRDTQYFGPGTRLTVL.